This TCR beta chain was identified in a study of T cell clonality in common variable immunodeficiency. Study-wide results and caveats: Fewer deletions and N-nucleotide insertions were reportedly seen in common variable immunodeficiency TCR beta sequences.

Germline assignment: CDR1 LNHDA and CDR2 SQIVND (reference sequence). V lost 5 bases to trimming and J lost 1 base, with 18 bases between them. There are 16 residues in the CDR3. This clone was seen many times. Its specificity is not known. The read falls 3 residues short of the CDR3 end, and the missing part is taken from the germline J gene. Sequencing input was equivalent genomic DNA from CVID and controls. The assay was immunoSEQ multiplex PCR, and TCRdb's table has in-frame clones only and misses some. There are under 35,000 clones in the sample, none observed a single time. The chain links TRBV19 to TRBJ2-7, with D possibly being TRBD2 (6 bases). The TCR was taken from a human donor with common variable immunodeficiency. The specimen was peripheral blood mononuclear cells. The CDR3 sequence is CASSVGTGSGSYEQYF. CDR3 bases read: TGTGCCAGTAGTGTCGGGACGGGAAGCGGGTCCTACGAG. The full variable domain, completed using reference TRBV19 and TRBJ2-7, is DGGITQSPKYLFRKEGQNVTLSCEQNLNHDAMYWYRQDPGQGLRLIYYSQIVNDFQKGDIAEGYSVSREKKESFPLTVTSAQKNPTAFYLCASSVGTGSGSYEQYFGPGTRLTVT.